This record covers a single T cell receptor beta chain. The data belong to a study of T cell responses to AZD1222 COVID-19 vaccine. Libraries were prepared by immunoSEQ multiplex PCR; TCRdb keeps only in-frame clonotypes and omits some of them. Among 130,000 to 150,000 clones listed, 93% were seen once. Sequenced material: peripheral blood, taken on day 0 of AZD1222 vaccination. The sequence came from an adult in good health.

CDR3 in amino acids: CATSRDRGAGEETQYF. In DNA form, the CDR3 reads TGTGCCACCAGCAGAGATCGTGGAGCGGGGGAAGAGACCCAGTACTTC. The chain combines TRBV15 with TRBJ2-5; 8 bases are a match to TRBD2. The V gene's germline CDR1 is LNHNV and CDR2 YYDKDF (reference sequence). Trimming cost V 0 bases and J 3 bases; bases outside gene matches: 6. This CDR3 is built from 16 residues.